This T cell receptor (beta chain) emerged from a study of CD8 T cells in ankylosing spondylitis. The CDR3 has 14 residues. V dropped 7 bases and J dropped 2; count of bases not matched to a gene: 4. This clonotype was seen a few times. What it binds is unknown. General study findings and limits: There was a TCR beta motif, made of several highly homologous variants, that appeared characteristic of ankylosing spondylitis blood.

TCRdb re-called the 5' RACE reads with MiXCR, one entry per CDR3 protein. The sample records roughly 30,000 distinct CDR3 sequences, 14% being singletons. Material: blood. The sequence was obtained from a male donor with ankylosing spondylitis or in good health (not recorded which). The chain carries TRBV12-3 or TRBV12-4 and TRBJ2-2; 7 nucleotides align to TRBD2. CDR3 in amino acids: CASKEGLNTGELFF. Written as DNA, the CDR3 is TGTGCCAGCAAAGAGGGACTAAACACCGGGGAGCTGTTTTTT.